Presented here are 27 T cell receptor beta chains from one specimen sequenced in a study of T cell responses to AZD1222 COVID-19 vaccine. Using immunoSEQ multiplex PCR, the repertoire was profiled, and TCRdb retains in-frame clones only, with some absent. This table holds about 64,000 clones, about 90% found once. The material sequenced was peripheral blood, taken 28 days after the second dose of the MenACWY control vaccine. These receptors all come from an adult who received the MenACWY meningococcal vaccine as a control.

This chain links TRBV4-1 with TRBJ2-3; D might be TRBD2 (5 bases). Germline V gene data show CDR1 as MGHRA and CDR2 as YSYEKL. V lost 1 base to trimming and J lost 0 bases, with 17 bases between them. The CDR3 is 18 residues long. The CDR3 here is CASSQVLRSESSTDTQYF. CDR3 in DNA: TGCGCCAGCAGCCAAGTCCTCCGTAGCGAATCTAGCACAGATACGCAGTATTTT.

The chain carries TRBV11-2 and TRBJ1-2; D not certain. CDR1 is SGHAT and CDR2 is FQNNGV in the germline V gene. The CDR3 length is 13 residues. V lost 3 bases and J lost 0, with 5 bases in between. In DNA form, the CDR3 reads TGTGCCAGCAGCTTTAAAGCTAACTATGGCTACACCTTC. This translates into CASSFKANYGYTF.

The genes are TRBV19 and TRBJ1-5, with 7 nucleotides matching TRBD1. V trimming: 7 bases; J trimming: 2 bases; junction bases outside the gene matches: 11. The CDR3 spans 16 residues. Germline V gene data show CDR1 as LNHDA and CDR2 as SQIVND (reference sequence). The CDR3 region is CASTGGRKEGNQPQHF. The CDR3 coding sequence is TGTGCCAGTACAGGGGGGAGGAAGGAAGGCAATCAGCCCCAGCATTTT. Combining the CDR3 with reference TRBV19 and TRBJ1-5 gives the whole variable domain DGGITQSPKYLFRKEGQNVTLSCEQNLNHDAMYWYRQDPGQGLRLIYYSQIVNDFQKGDIAEGYSVSREKKESFPLTVTSAQKNPTAFYLCASTGGRKEGNQPQHFGDGTRLSIL.

The V gene is TRBV2, the J gene TRBJ2-7, with TRBD2 matching 8 bases. The ends lost 7 bases at V and 3 bases at J; junction bases unmatched: 5. The CDR3 covers 13 residues. Germline-derived CDR1 and CDR2 are SNHLY and FYNNEI. This CDR3 is CASTEREYYEQYF. For the CDR3, the DNA is TGTGCCAGCACTGAGCGGGAGTACTACGAGCAGTACTTC.

The chain joins TRBV10-1 to TRBJ1-1; 7 positions match TRBD1. The CDR3 loop spans 13 amino acids. The V segment lost 3 bases and the J segment 8 bases; nucleotides outside the gene matches: 6. From germline, CDR1 is WNHNN and CDR2 SYGVQD (reference sequence). The CDR3 region has the DNA TGCGCCAGCAGTGATTCTCCGGACAGGGAAGCTTTCTTT. It encodes CASSDSPDREAFF.

The V and J genes are TRBV6-5 and TRBJ1-3; the D is unclear. The germline V gene has CDR1 MNHEY and CDR2 SVGAGI. V was trimmed by 8 bases and J by 4 bases, leaving 15 bases between them. CDR3 size: 14 residues. CDR3 nucleotides: TGTGCCAGCGAGGAAGTGGGATCCGGAAACACCATATATTTT. Amino acids: CASEEVGSGNTIYF.

CDR3 sequence (DNA): TGCGCCAGCAGCCAAGATATGGGACAGCTTCTGTTTTTT. Encoded protein: CASSQDMGQLLFF. This chain links TRBV4-3 with TRBJ1-4; the match to TRBD1 covers 7 bases. From germline, CDR1 is LGHNA and CDR2 YSLEER. V dropped 0 bases and J dropped 14; count of bases not matched to a gene: 6. This CDR3 region has 13 residues.

This chain connects TRBV6-5 to TRBJ1-3, with a possible D match to TRBD1 (6 bases). This CDR3 has 13 residues. The germline V and J ends were trimmed by 8 bases and 0 bases, with 8 bases remaining between them. Germline CDR1 is MNHEY and CDR2 is SVGAGI. Here the CDR3 reads CASRTDSGNTIYF. The CDR3 DNA sequence: TGTGCCAGCCGGACAGACTCTGGAAACACCATATATTTT.

The chain recombines TRBV30 with TRBJ1-1, with TRBD1 as a possible D gene (6 bases). The germline V gene has CDR1 GTSNPN and CDR2 SVGIG (reference sequence). The V and J ends lost 4 bases and 5 bases respectively, with 11 bases between them. The CDR3 extends over 12 amino acids. The CDR3 region is CAWIGQRTEAFF. The CDR3, as DNA: TGTGCCTGGATTGGACAGCGAACTGAAGCTTTCTTT. Supplemented by reference TRBV30 and TRBJ1-1, the full variable domain reads SQTIHQWPATLVQPVGSPLSLECTVEGTSNPNLYWYRQAAGRGLQLLFYSVGIGQISSEVPQNLSASRPQDRQFILSSKKLLLSDSGFYLCAWIGQRTEAFFGQGTRLTVV.

V and J are TRBV3-1 (or the pseudogene TRBV3-2) and TRBJ2-1; the D gene is possibly TRBD2 (6 bases). Germline V CDR1 and CDR2: LGHDT, YNNKEL (reference sequence). Trimming left V 4 bases short and J 5 bases short, with 6 bases between. The CDR3 spans 12 residues. The CDR3 is CASSRTNNEQFF. CDR3 nucleotides: TGTGCCAGCAGCCGGACTAACAATGAGCAGTTCTTC.

The chain has TRBV30 and TRBJ2-2; D is unresolved. Trimming shortened V by 0 bases and J by 6 bases, and 5 bases separated the two germline ends. Germline CDR1 GTSNPN, CDR2 SVGIG (reference sequence). The CDR3 length is 12 residues. CDR3 residues: CAWSVTAGELFF. DNA for the CDR3: TGTGCCTGGAGTGTAACGGCCGGGGAGCTGTTTTTT.

The chain recombines TRBV5-1 with TRBJ1-2, with 10 bases matching TRBD1. The CDR3 has 15 amino acids. J gave up 7 bases and V 3 bases, and 9 bases lay outside the gene matches. Looked up from germline, CDR1 is SGHRS and CDR2 is YFSETQ. CDR3: CASSWALDRGLGYTF. In nucleotides, the CDR3 is TGCGCCAGCAGCTGGGCACTCGACAGGGGGCTTGGCTACACCTTC.

The chain employs TRBV7-8 and TRBJ2-5, with 12 bases aligning to TRBD2. The J segment lost 3 bases and the V segment lost 6 bases, leaving 11 bases of the junction unmatched. CDR1 SGHVS and CDR2 FQNEAQ come from the germline V gene. There are 17 residues in the CDR3. Written as DNA, the CDR3 is TGTGCCAGCAGGCCCTTACTGCGGACTAGCGGGAAAGAGACCCAGTACTTC. This sequence encodes CASRPLLRTSGKETQYF.

V and J are TRBV6-5 and TRBJ2-1; 7 bases are shared with TRBD1. V dropped 5 bases and J dropped 3; count of bases not matched to a gene: 4. The CDR3 sequence is 14 residues long. The V gene's germline CDR1 is MNHEY and CDR2 SVGAGI. The CDR3 loop is CASSPRDSYNEQFF. CDR3 bases: TGTGCCAGCAGTCCGAGGGACAGCTACAATGAGCAGTTCTTC.

CDR3 sequence reads: CASKALGEGYYGYTF. CDR3 DNA sequence: TGCGCCAGCAAGGCATTAGGGGAGGGATACTATGGCTACACCTTC. The chain employs TRBV10-2 and TRBJ1-2, with D possibly TRBD1 on 5 matching bases. The germline V gene has CDR1 WSHSY and CDR2 SAAADI. CDR3 length equals 15 residues. V was trimmed by 7 bases and J by 3 bases, leaving 18 bases between them.

The chain couples TRBV2 to TRBJ1-2, with no clear D. From germline, CDR1 is SNHLY and CDR2 FYNNEI. Between the trimmed V and J ends, which lost 5 bases and 3 bases, there was a span of 10 bases. The CDR3 has 13 residues. The chain's CDR3 is CASSFKEHYGYTF. CDR3 sequence (DNA): TGTGCCAGCAGTTTTAAAGAGCACTATGGCTACACCTTC.

This chain connects TRBV19 to TRBJ1-1, with D possibly TRBD1 on 6 matching bases. Germline values: CDR1 LNHDA, CDR2 SQIVND (reference sequence). V shed 4 bases and J shed 5 bases, with 26 bases lying between them. The CDR3 contains 18 residues. The CDR3 DNA sequence: TGTGCCAGTAGTAGGGAGGACAGAAATGCGTGGTCCGGGACTGAAGCTTTCTTT. It translates to CASSREDRNAWSGTEAFF.

The chain has TRBV12-3 or TRBV12-4 and TRBJ1-4; no firm D call. The CDR3 extends over 13 amino acids. Between the trimmed V and J ends, which lost 7 bases and 10 bases, there was a span of 16 bases. The CDR3 is CASTELPTGKLFF. The CDR3 DNA is TGTGCCAGCACGGAACTCCCGACGGGAAAACTGTTTTTT.

This clone occurred once. The rearrangement uses TRBV15 and TRBJ2-3; 7 bases are shared with TRBD2. The germline V gene has CDR1 LNHNV and CDR2 YYDKDF (reference sequence). The CDR3 loop spans 15 amino acids. Trimming took 1 base from V and 4 from J; bases not matched to a gene: 5. CDR3 coding DNA: TGTGCCACCAGCAGAGTTACGGGGGGTCCAGATACGCAGTATTTT. It translates to CATSRVTGGPDTQYF.

The chain employs TRBV28 and TRBJ1-4; the match to TRBD1 covers 9 bases. The J segment lost 10 bases and the V segment lost 2 bases, leaving 5 bases of the junction unmatched. Germline V gives CDR1 MDHEN, CDR2 SYDVKM. The CDR3 spans 14 residues. CDR3 coding DNA: TGTGCCAGCAGTTTACAGACAGGGGGAGGAAAACTGTTTTTT. This translates into CASSLQTGGGKLFF.

V usage is TRBV2 and J usage is TRBJ1-6, with D unclear. Trimming took off 8 bases at V and 1 base at J, with 3 bases between the two ends. The length of the CDR3 is 12 residues. Germline V CDR1 and CDR2: SNHLY, FYNNEI. The CDR3: CASVSYNSPLHF. The DNA for the CDR3 is TGTGCCAGCGTTTCCTATAATTCACCCCTCCACTTT.

This sequence joins TRBV27 and TRBJ2-1; D ambiguous. Germline CDR1 MNHEY, CDR2 SMNVEV (reference sequence). The CDR3 loop spans 16 amino acids. The V gene lost 2 bases and the J gene lost 5 bases, with 16 bases spanning the gap. CDR3 sequence reads: CASSLRADGIDNEQFF. The CDR3 coding sequence is TGTGCCAGCAGTTTAAGGGCTGACGGAATAGACAATGAGCAGTTCTTC.

The genes are TRBV5-6 and TRBJ1-4; 7 nucleotides agree with TRBD1. From germline, CDR1 is SGHDT and CDR2 YYEEEE. V gave up 7 bases and J gave up 7 bases; unmatched junction bases: 13. The CDR3 is 15 amino acids. The CDR3 region is CASLLMGDSREKLFF. DNA for the CDR3: TGTGCCAGCCTACTAATGGGGGACAGCCGTGAAAAACTGTTTTTT. Complete variable domain (other parts from reference TRBV5-6 and TRBJ1-4): DAGVTQSPTHLIKTRGQQVTLRCSPKSGHDTVSWYQQALGQGPQFIFQYYEEEERQRGNFPDRFSGHQFPNYSSELNVNALLLGDSALYLCASLLMGDSREKLFFGSGTQLSVL.

The V gene is TRBV19, the J gene TRBJ1-3; D call uncertain. V gave up 5 bases and J gave up 7 bases, with 21 bases separating them. There are 16 residues in the CDR3. CDR1 LNHDA and CDR2 SQIVND come from the germline V gene (reference sequence). For the CDR3, the DNA is TGTGCCAGTAGTGATCGACGGCCGGATACGTTGAACACCATATATTTT. Translating it yields CASSDRRPDTLNTIYF. Drawing the rest from reference TRBV19 and TRBJ1-3, the complete variable domain is DGGITQSPKYLFRKEGQNVTLSCEQNLNHDAMYWYRQDPGQGLRLIYYSQIVNDFQKGDIAEGYSVSREKKESFPLTVTSAQKNPTAFYLCASSDRRPDTLNTIYFGEGSWLTVV.

The chain employs TRBV23-1 and TRBJ2-3; D gene uncertain. TRBV23-1 is recorded as an ORF, its role being uncertain. Trimming took off 3 bases at V and 4 bases at J, with 8 bases between the two ends. The CDR3 is made up of 13 amino acids. CDR3 in DNA: TGCGCCAGCAGTCACCGAGGCCCAGATACGCAGTATTTT. It encodes CASSHRGPDTQYF.

CDR3 bases: TGTGCCAGCAGGAGGGGAAATCAGCCCCAGCATTTT. Its protein product is CASRRGNQPQHF. V usage is TRBV27 and J usage is TRBJ1-5; perhaps TRBD1 as D (5 bases). CDR3 length: 12 amino acids. CDR1 and CDR2 from the germline V gene are MNHEY and SMNVEV (reference sequence). V was cut by 6 bases and J by 4 bases, with 7 bases left in between.

In DNA form, the CDR3 reads TGTGCCATCAGTGAGTCGACTGGAAGCCTCAGCTACGAGCAGTACTTC. Amino acids: CAISESTGSLSYEQYF. This rearrangement joins TRBV10-3 to TRBJ2-7; unclear D gene. The germline CDR1 and CDR2 sequences are ENHRY and SYGVKD. The CDR3 spans 16 residues. The V gene lost 0 bases and the J gene lost 3 bases, with 15 bases spanning the gap.